The 27 T cell receptor beta chains presented below share a single source sample, sequenced in a study of naive and memory T cell subsets. An equimolar mix of two oligonucleotides served as the beta constant-region primer for TRBC1 and TRBC2. TCRdb ran MiXCR on the UMI-ligation and nested PCR reads and lists one entry per CDR3 protein. The repertoire has 130,000 to 150,000 distinct CDR3 sequences, 17% of them found once; the top ten carry 0.14% to 0.15%. Sequenced: naive CD4+ T cells from blood. The origin of the receptors is a human donor in good health.

The gene calls are TRBV24-1 and TRBJ2-2, with no clear D. The CDR3 totals 16 residues. Germline V CDR1 and CDR2: KGHDR, SFDVKD. With 7 bases removed from V and 1 base from J, the gap between germline ends came to 15 bases. In DNA form, the CDR3 reads TGTGCCACCAGCCCCTCTGGAAGAGTGAACACCGGGGAGCTGTTTTTT. Protein product: CATSPSGRVNTGELFF.

The V call is TRBV29-1, the J call TRBJ1-2; 8 bases are shared with TRBD1. Germline values: CDR1 SQVTM, CDR2 ANQGSEA. Unmatched junction bases numbered 3, after V lost 6 bases and J lost 3 bases. This CDR3 region has 12 residues. CDR3 sequence (DNA): TGCAGCGTCCACAGGGGGGACTATGGCTACACCTTC. It codes for CSVHRGDYGYTF.

This clonotype appeared a few times. The chain is built from TRBV24-1 and TRBJ1-5, with unresolved D. The ends were cut back, 4 bases at V and 6 bases at J, with 9 bases in the middle. Per the germline V gene, CDR1 is KGHDR and CDR2 is SFDVKD. CDR3 length equals 13 residues. The CDR3 DNA reads TGTGCCACCAGTGAGCGGGGTGGTCAGCCCCAGCATTTT. It codes for CATSERGGQPQHF.

This clonotype was counted a few times. This rearrangement joins TRBV25-1 to TRBJ2-6, with D possibly being TRBD2 (6 bases). Germline lookup yields CDR1 MGHDK and CDR2 SYGVNS. The V gene lost 3 bases and the J gene lost 0 bases, with 15 bases spanning the gap. The CDR3 runs 18 residues. In nucleotides, the CDR3 is TGTGCCAGCAGTGACGCGGGACGGCCCTCCTCTGGGGCCAACGTCCTGACTTTC. Protein: CASSDAGRPSSGANVLTF.

This clonotype was seen more than once but under ten times. A junction end diverges from the germline sequence, so it may reflect a read error. This chain joins TRBV15 and TRBJ2-1, with D tentatively TRBD1 (5 bases). The CDR3 totals 13 residues. Germline V gene data show CDR1 as LNHNV and CDR2 as YYDKDF (reference sequence). CDR3 protein: CATSRDRGPLGLF. The CDR3 DNA reads as TGTGCCACCAGCAGAGATCGTGGGCCCTTGGGGCTCTTC.

This clonotype appeared a few times. J is TRBJ2-7 and V is TRBV5-1, with TRBD2 matching over 7 bases. Germline CDR1 SGHRS, CDR2 YFSETQ. Losses at the gene ends were 1 base for V and 4 bases for J; bases not matched to a gene: 8. This CDR3 region has 15 residues. CDR3 DNA sequence: TGCGCCAGCAGCTTGTTGGGGCGGGAGCTGTACGAGCAGTACTTC. Encoded protein: CASSLLGRELYEQYF.

The rearrangement uses TRBV12-3 or TRBV12-4 and TRBJ2-7; a possible D gene is TRBD2 (6 bases). This CDR3 has 15 amino acids. Trimming cost V 6 bases and J 4 bases, with 19 bases left between them. CDR3: CASRPPGVTGYEQYF. DNA of the CDR3: TGTGCCAGCAGACCCCCGGGGGTGACGGGGTACGAGCAGTACTTC.

This clonotype was observed a handful of times. V and J are TRBV29-1 and TRBJ2-7; 11 bases are a match to TRBD2. V lost 7 bases to trimming and J lost 2 bases; unmatched junction nucleotides: 13. This CDR3 is 16 amino acids long. CDR1 SQVTM and CDR2 ANQGSEA come from the germline V gene. CDR3 residues: CSAGGGLAGATYEQYF. DNA of the CDR3: TGCAGCGCCGGAGGCGGACTAGCGGGCGCTACCTACGAGCAGTACTTC.

This clonotype was counted a few times. The rearrangement joins TRBV10-3 to TRBJ2-7; no clear D gene. The CDR3 runs to 14 residues. V dropped 7 bases and J dropped 0 bases, with 13 bases sitting between them. Germline V lookup: CDR1 ENHRY, CDR2 SYGVKD. The CDR3 nucleotides are TGTGCCATCAATGTAGGAAGGAGCTCCTACGAGCAGTACTTC. Amino acids: CAINVGRSSYEQYF.

This clonotype came up a few times. The chain couples TRBV29-1 to TRBJ2-7; the match to TRBD1 covers 11 bases. This CDR3 spans 13 amino acids. V lost 6 bases, J lost 4 bases, and 5 bases stayed unmatched. The germline gives CDR1 SQVTM, CDR2 ANQGSEA. CDR3 residues: CSVTGTGGYEQYF. The CDR3 DNA reads as TGCAGCGTGACCGGGACAGGGGGATACGAGCAGTACTTC.

This clonotype was counted only a few times. The chain recombines TRBV5-1 with TRBJ1-4; 7 bases line up with TRBD1. CDR1 and CDR2 (germline): SGHRS, YFSETQ. This CDR3 contains 16 residues. V trimming: 2 bases; J trimming: 0 bases; junction bases outside the gene matches: 4. In DNA form, the CDR3 reads TGCGCCAGCAGCTTCGGACAGGTTGCAACTAATGAAAAACTGTTTTTT. Translation: CASSFGQVATNEKLFF.

Only a few counts were recorded for this clonotype. The chain is built from TRBV12-3 or TRBV12-4 and TRBJ2-1; D is perhaps TRBD2 (5 bases). The V gene lost 3 bases and the J gene lost 6 bases, with 9 bases spanning the gap. This CDR3 spans 13 amino acids. CDR3 region: CASSFRTGNEQFF. For the CDR3, the DNA is TGTGCCAGCAGTTTTAGGACTGGCAATGAGCAGTTCTTC.

The sample holds many counts of this clonotype. The V and J genes are TRBV7-9 and TRBJ2-1; 8 bases align to TRBD2. Germline V gives CDR1 SEHNR, CDR2 FQNEAQ (reference sequence). This CDR3 comprises 17 residues. J lost 2 bases, V lost 5 bases, and 11 bases had no gene match. The CDR3 bases are TGTGCCAGCAGCCAGACGGGGATAGCGGGAACCTACAATGAGCAGTTCTTC. Amino acid sequence: CASSQTGIAGTYNEQFF.

The CDR3 region has the DNA TGCAGCGTTGGCTCCAGGGGTACTAACTATGGCTACACCTTC. It yields the protein CSVGSRGTNYGYTF. V and J are TRBV29-1 and TRBJ1-2; D is possibly TRBD1 (6 bases). Germline V gives CDR1 SQVTM, CDR2 ANQGSEA. This CDR3 has 14 amino acids. The V gene lost 4 bases and the J gene lost 0 bases, with 12 bases spanning the gap.

The rearrangement uses TRBV29-1 and TRBJ1-2; 11 bases align to TRBD1. Losses at the gene ends were 6 bases for V and 8 bases for J; bases not matched to a gene: 14. Germline values: CDR1 SQVTM, CDR2 ANQGSEA. The CDR3 extends over 15 amino acids. The CDR3 protein is CSVGPMGQGGRGYTF. The CDR3 DNA reads as TGCAGCGTAGGGCCCATGGGACAGGGGGGTAGGGGCTACACCTTC. Based on the CDR3 plus reference TRBV29-1 and TRBJ1-2, the full variable domain is SAVISQKPSRDICQRGTSLTIQCQVDSQVTMMFWYRQQPGQSLTLIATANQGSEATYESGFVIDKFPISRPNLTFSTLTVSNMSPEDSSIYLCSVGPMGQGGRGYTFGSGTRLTVV.

V gene TRBV4-1 combines with J gene TRBJ2-1; no clear D gene. The CDR3 extends over 14 amino acids. Germline V gene data show CDR1 as MGHRA and CDR2 as YSYEKL. The V end lost 0 bases, the J end lost 10 bases, and 13 bases lay between the germline ends. The CDR3 nucleotides are TGCGCCAGCAGCCAAGAAATAGAGTTCGGGGAGCAGTTCTTC. This encodes CASSQEIEFGEQFF.

V gene TRBV20-1 combines with J gene TRBJ2-4, with 8 bases identical to TRBD1. The V gene end was trimmed by 6 bases and the J gene end by 6 bases; junction bases not matched to a gene: 7. The CDR3 extends over 13 amino acids. Germline V CDR1 and CDR2: DFQATT, SNEGSKA (reference sequence). The chain's CDR3 is CSAVETGVNIQYF. The CDR3 DNA sequence: TGCAGTGCCGTTGAGACAGGGGTAAACATTCAGTACTTC.

J is TRBJ2-5 and V is TRBV15; 8 bases map to TRBD1. V trimming: 6 bases; J trimming: 5 bases; junction bases outside the gene matches: 20. CDR1 LNHNV and CDR2 YYDKDF come from the germline V gene (reference sequence). The CDR3 consists of 18 residues. The DNA for the CDR3 is TGTGCCACCAGAAACACCAAAAGACAGGGGATATCAAGGGAGACCCAGTACTTC. The encoded protein is CATRNTKRQGISRETQYF. The whole variable domain, filled in from reference TRBV15 and TRBJ2-5, reads DAMVIQNPRYQVTQFGKPVTLSCSQTLNHNVMYWYQQKSSQAPKLLFHYYDKDFNNEADTPDNFQSRRPNTSFCFLDIRSPGLGDTAMYLCATRNTKRQGISRETQYFGPGTRLLVL.

DNA for the CDR3: TGTGCCAGCAGTTTACGGGGGGAGCAGTACTTC. Translation: CASSLRGEQYF. V and J are TRBV12-3 or TRBV12-4 and TRBJ2-7; D is perhaps TRBD2 (6 bases). Trimming pared 2 bases from V and 7 bases from J, leaving 6 bases between. The CDR3 totals 11 residues.

This clonotype was observed a few times. J is TRBJ2-7 and V is TRBV29-1, with 7 bases fitting TRBD2. V dropped 7 bases and J dropped 0; count of bases not matched to a gene: 9. The germline V gene encodes CDR1 SQVTM and CDR2 ANQGSEA. CDR3 size: 14 residues. The CDR3 nucleotides are TGCAGCGCCGGTCATTGGGGGGGCTCCTACGAGCAGTACTTC. Amino acids: CSAGHWGGSYEQYF.

This clonotype was picked up a small number of times. As DNA, the CDR3 is TGTGCCAGCAGAAAGGGACTAGCGGGAGGGCGGTCCTACAATGAGCAGTTCTTC. Translated, it gives CASRKGLAGGRSYNEQFF. This chain connects TRBV6-2 or TRBV6-3 to TRBJ2-1; 16 bases are a match to TRBD2. Germline V gives CDR1 MNHEY, CDR2 SVGEGT. The V and J ends lost 6 bases and 1 base, in that order; junction bases with no gene match: 6. The CDR3 consists of 18 residues.

This clonotype was observed a handful of times. The rearrangement joins TRBV12-3 or TRBV12-4 to TRBJ2-7; 9 nucleotides agree with TRBD1. Trimming removed 3 bases from V and 1 base from J; junction bases left unmatched: 7. The CDR3 sequence is 16 residues long. The CDR3 DNA follows: TGTGCCAGCAGTTTCTCAGTCGGGACAGGGTCCTACGAGCAGTACTTC. Its protein is CASSFSVGTGSYEQYF.

This clonotype was recorded many times. The chain is built from TRBV12-3 or TRBV12-4 and TRBJ2-2; D might be TRBD2 (5 bases). This CDR3 contains 11 residues. Trimming pared 6 bases from V and 8 bases from J, leaving 7 bases between. For the CDR3, the DNA is TGTGCCAGCAGGGAGGAGGGGGAGCTGTTTTTT. Protein product: CASREEGELFF.

The J gene is TRBJ2-3, the V gene TRBV12-3 or TRBV12-4; 7 bases agree with TRBD1. CDR3 size: 15 residues. After removal of 7 bases from V and 3 bases from J, the junction contained 10 bases not matched to a gene. CDR3 loop: CASTLGGQLTDTQYF. The CDR3, as DNA: TGTGCCAGCACCCTTGGGGGACAGTTAACAGATACGCAGTATTTT.

J is TRBJ2-1 and V is TRBV7-8; D may be TRBD2 (6 bases). Germline V CDR1 and CDR2: SGHVS, FQNEAQ. The CDR3 length is 16 residues. V lost 1 base to trimming and J lost 4 bases, with 14 bases between them. The CDR3 sequence is CASSLVSGARYNEQFF. The DNA for the CDR3 is TGTGCCAGCAGCTTAGTTTCGGGAGCAAGGTACAATGAGCAGTTCTTC.

The J gene is TRBJ2-3, the V gene TRBV6-1; TRBD1 is a possible D gene (5 bases). The CDR3 contains 16 residues. Germline CDR1 reads MNHNS; CDR2 reads SASEGT. The ends were cut back, 3 bases at V and 4 bases at J, with 17 bases in the middle. Written as DNA, the CDR3 is TGTGCCAGCAGTGACCCTATTAGCAGGGTCTCAGATACGCAGTATTTT. Its protein is CASSDPISRVSDTQYF.

The chain employs TRBV30 and TRBJ2-2, with 14 nucleotides matching TRBD2. Germline loops: CDR1 GTSNPN, CDR2 SVGIG (reference sequence). Trimming took 5 bases from V and 4 from J; bases not matched to a gene: 0. The CDR3 consists of 14 residues. The CDR3 sequence: CAWGLAGGTGELFF. As DNA, the CDR3 is TGTGCCTGGGGACTAGCGGGAGGCACCGGGGAGCTGTTTTTT.